A single sample gave rise to the 25 T cell receptor beta chains below, sequenced in a study of T-cell memory formation after mild COVID-19. TCRdb called the 5' RACE reads again in MiXCR, with one record for every CDR3 protein. The repertoire consists of under 300,000 distinct CDR3 sequences, with roughly 15% occurring once and the leading ten covering 3.5%. Sequencing was carried out using PBMCs or a T cell subset sorted from them (not recorded which). The receptors were sampled from a man between 18 and 29 years old who had mild COVID-19 (a few samples of this study predate the infection). Cell type and time point are not known.

This clonotype was counted a few times. This sequence joins TRBV28 and TRBJ2-2, with a possible D match to TRBD2 (5 bases). Germline V gene lookup returns CDR1 MDHEN and CDR2 SYDVKM. Trimming shortened V by 7 bases and J by 0 bases, and 12 bases separated the two germline ends. The CDR3 is 15 amino acids. CDR3 sequence (DNA): TGTGCCAGCACTGACTACAAACCGAACACCGGGGAGCTGTTTTTT. It translates to CASTDYKPNTGELFF.

The J gene is TRBJ1-1, the V gene TRBV5-6; D gene uncertain. The germline gives CDR1 SGHDT, CDR2 YYEEEE. This CDR3 region has 14 residues. The germline V and J ends were trimmed by 5 bases and 2 bases, with 13 bases remaining between them. The CDR3 reads CASRGNGRNTEAFF. The CDR3 coding sequence is TGTGCCAGCAGGGGGAACGGGCGCAACACTGAAGCTTTCTTT.

A few counts support this clonotype. V is TRBV7-2 and J is TRBJ1-1, with 7 nucleotides matching TRBD1. CDR3 size: 15 residues. Trimming at V came to 5 bases and at J to 3 bases, leaving 9 bases not matched to a gene. CDR1 is SGHTA and CDR2 is FQGNSA in the germline V gene. CDR3 amino acids: CASSLPITGDTEAFF. CDR3 sequence (DNA): TGTGCCAGCAGCCTACCTATTACAGGGGACACTGAAGCTTTCTTT.

This clonotype was seen a few times. This chain joins TRBV7-2 and TRBJ1-4; D perhaps matches TRBD1 (6 bases). CDR1 SGHTA and CDR2 FQGNSA come from the germline V gene. V gave up 7 bases and J gave up 5 bases, with 17 bases separating them. This CDR3 comprises 15 residues. CDR3 nucleotide sequence: TGTGCCAGCACTTCTATGTGGACAGTAAATGAAAAACTGTTTTTT. Translation gives CASTSMWTVNEKLFF.

This clonotype occurred many times. Here the CDR3 DNA reads TGTGCCAGCAGCCAAACGTCGGCAGTAGGAGAAAAACTGTTTTTT. Protein sequence: CASSQTSAVGEKLFF. The chain combines TRBV5-4 with TRBJ1-4, with D uncertain. The CDR3 covers 15 residues. Germline CDR1 is SGHNT and CDR2 is YYREEE (reference sequence). V was pared by 4 bases and J by 8 bases, with 18 bases between. Complete variable domain (other parts from reference TRBV5-4 and TRBJ1-4): ETGVTQSPTHLIKTRGQQVTLRCSSQSGHNTVSWYQQALGQGPQFIFQYYREEENGRGNFPPRFSGLQFPNYSSELNVNALELDDSALYLCASSQTSAVGEKLFFGSGTQLSVL.

This clonotype was picked up a small number of times. The CDR3 DNA sequence: TGCGCCAGCAGCCAAGATTTCAGCCAATCTGACGGCTACACCTTC. Its protein product is CASSQDFSQSDGYTF. The genes are TRBV4-3 and TRBJ1-2; D is unresolved. V was pared by 0 bases and J by 8 bases, with 16 bases between. This CDR3 contains 15 residues. CDR1 and CDR2 (germline): LGHNA, YSLEER.

This clonotype was seen at least ten times. The V and J genes are TRBV15 and TRBJ2-1; 9 bases are a match to TRBD2. Trimming removed 5 bases from V and 4 bases from J; junction bases left unmatched: 6. Germline CDR1 reads LNHNV; CDR2 reads YYDKDF (reference sequence). CDR3 length: 15 residues. The CDR3 DNA follows: TGTGCCACCAGCCTGGGACTAGCAGATTACAATGAGCAGTTCTTC. Protein sequence: CATSLGLADYNEQFF.

This clonotype has a count of ten or more. The rearrangement uses TRBV7-2 and TRBJ1-6; 9 nucleotides line up with TRBD1. Germline values: CDR1 SGHTA, CDR2 FQGNSA. There are 14 residues in the CDR3. The V gene end was trimmed by 5 bases and the J gene end by 12 bases; junction bases not matched to a gene: 8. The CDR3 loop reads CASSPGQGYGPLHF. CDR3 nucleotides: TGTGCCAGCAGCCCAGGACAGGGGTACGGACCCCTCCACTTT.

The chain combines TRBV21-1 with TRBJ2-7; TRBD1 is the table's D call, not checked against the DNA. TRBV21-1 is noted as a pseudogene. This CDR3 region has 13 residues. Here the CDR3 reads CASRGPRPYEQYV. CDR3 bases: TGTGCCAGCAGGGGTCCCCGACCCTACGAGCAGTACGTC.

Notes on this clonotype: At one of its ends the junction is not consistent with the germline gene, which may arise from a read error. This rearrangement joins TRBV10-3 to TRBJ1-2; 9 positions match TRBD1. CDR1 and CDR2 from the germline V gene are ENHRY and SYGVKD. The CDR3 covers 13 residues. CDR3 DNA: TGTGACATCAGGGACAGGGACAAGTATGGCTACACCTTC. Translated, it gives CDIRDRDKYGYTF.

This rearrangement joins TRBV12-3 or TRBV12-4 to TRBJ2-1; TRBD2 matches 7 bases. V gave up 6 bases and J gave up 9 bases; unmatched junction bases: 20. The CDR3 is 17 amino acids. The CDR3 nucleotides are TGTGCCAGCAGAAATGACCCCGGGACTATACTTCCGAGTGAGCAGTTCTTC. Residues: CASRNDPGTILPSEQFF.

This chain uses TRBV7-8 with TRBJ1-1; 7 bases match TRBD1. CDR1 is SGHVS and CDR2 is FQNEAQ in the germline V gene. Trimming at V came to 4 bases and at J to 5 bases, leaving 7 bases not matched to a gene. The CDR3 totals 14 residues. The CDR3 DNA reads as TGTGCCAGCAGCTGGAACAGGGGCGGAACTGAAGCTTTCTTT. Residues: CASSWNRGGTEAFF. The full variable domain, its missing parts supplied by reference TRBV7-8 and TRBJ1-1, is GAGVSQSPRYKVAKRGQDVALRCDPISGHVSLFWYQQALGQGPEFLTYFQNEAQLDKSGLPSDRFFAERPEGSVSTLKIQRTQQEDSAVYLCASSWNRGGTEAFFGQGTRLTVV.

This clonotype was observed a handful of times. This chain links TRBV4-1 with TRBJ1-2, with 7 bases aligning to TRBD1. The CDR3 runs to 15 residues. Germline loops: CDR1 MGHRA, CDR2 YSYEKL. The ends lost 6 bases at V and 7 bases at J; junction bases unmatched: 14. CDR3 DNA: TGCGCCAGCAGAGGGTTCGACAGGGCCTTAGGTGGCTACACCTTC. Translation gives CASRGFDRALGGYTF.

This chain links TRBV19 with TRBJ2-3; D possibly corresponds to TRBD2 (6 bases). Germline CDR1 reads LNHDA; CDR2 reads SQIVND (reference sequence). Trimming took off 6 bases at V and 8 bases at J, with 18 bases between the two ends. This CDR3 is built from 14 residues. This CDR3 is CASSAGPPGSTQYF. Written as DNA, the CDR3 is TGTGCCAGTAGCGCGGGACCCCCTGGGAGTACGCAGTATTTT.

Worth noting for this clonotype: A much larger clone lies a single base off, so this may be a read error. The CDR3 region has the DNA TGTGCCACCAGCAGAGTTCAAGAGACCCAGTACTTC. As protein: CATSRVQETQYF. V gene TRBV15 combines with J gene TRBJ2-5; D call uncertain. Between the trimmed V and J ends, which lost 1 base and 2 bases, there was a span of 2 bases. Germline CDR1 is LNHNV and CDR2 is YYDKDF (reference sequence). The CDR3 totals 12 residues.

This rearrangement joins TRBV20-1 to TRBJ2-7, with D perhaps matching TRBD2 (6 bases). From germline, CDR1 is DFQATT and CDR2 SNEGSKA (reference sequence). The CDR3 consists of 14 residues. Trimming removed 0 bases from V and 4 bases from J, with 13 bases in between. The CDR3 sequence is CSARDRRTKYEQYV. Written as DNA, the CDR3 is TGCAGTGCTAGAGATCGGAGGACTAAATACGAGCAGTACGTC.

This clonotype was seen a handful of times. The chain recombines TRBV7-9 with TRBJ1-4, with unresolved D. Germline-derived CDR1 and CDR2 are SEHNR and FQNEAQ (reference sequence). The V end was cut by 0 bases, the J end by 8 bases, with 7 bases between. The CDR3 is made up of 13 amino acids. This chain's CDR3 is CASSLAVGEKLFF. In DNA form, the CDR3 reads TGTGCCAGCAGCTTAGCGGTGGGGGAAAAACTGTTTTTT.

This rearrangement joins TRBV7-3 to TRBJ1-6, with a possible D match to TRBD1 (5 bases). V was shortened by 1 base and J by 11 bases, with 12 bases between the two germline ends. This CDR3 region has 14 residues. The V gene's germline CDR1 is SGHTA and CDR2 FQGTGA. The CDR3 loop reads CASSLSAGYTPLHF. In DNA, the CDR3 is TGTGCCAGCAGCTTAAGCGCAGGGTACACACCCCTCCACTTT.

V is TRBV5-1 and J is TRBJ2-1; D remains unclear. Trimming removed 3 bases from V and 5 bases from J, with 12 bases in between. The CDR3 contains 14 residues. Germline V gene data show CDR1 as SGHRS and CDR2 as YFSETQ. The CDR3 spells CASSSGYDDNEQFF. The CDR3 DNA follows: TGCGCCAGCAGCTCCGGGTACGATGACAATGAGCAGTTCTTC.

This clonotype was detected many times. The rearrangement joins TRBV30 to TRBJ2-3, with D perhaps matching TRBD1 (5 bases). The CDR3 is 15 residues long. Germline V lookup: CDR1 GTSNPN, CDR2 SVGIG (reference sequence). Trimming removed 0 bases from V and 2 bases from J, with 12 bases in between. CDR3 amino acids: CAWSVARAFTDTQYF. As DNA, the CDR3 is TGTGCCTGGAGTGTAGCCAGGGCCTTCACAGATACGCAGTATTTT.

A few counts support this clonotype. V and J are TRBV28 and TRBJ1-6; 7 positions agree with TRBD1. This CDR3 is 15 amino acids long. The germline CDR1 and CDR2 sequences are MDHEN and SYDVKM. Trimming cost V 3 bases and J 11 bases; bases outside gene matches: 10. CDR3 bases: TGTGCCAGCAGTTTCCGCGCAGGGGGTGTTCCACCCCTCCACTTT. This sequence encodes CASSFRAGGVPPLHF.

This clonotype has a handful of counts. The chain uses TRBV14 and TRBJ2-7, with D possibly being TRBD1 (6 bases). V lost 1 base and J lost 9, with 16 bases in between. Germline V gene lookup returns CDR1 SGHDN and CDR2 FVKESK. The CDR3 runs 14 residues. The CDR3 is CASSQAPGHGGQYF. CDR3 DNA sequence: TGTGCCAGCAGCCAAGCCCCGGGACACGGAGGGCAGTACTTC.

The rearrangement joins TRBV7-8 to TRBJ2-5; the D gene is possibly TRBD1 (7 bases). This CDR3 comprises 18 residues. V was trimmed by 3 bases and J by 9 bases, leaving 29 bases between them. The V gene's germline CDR1 is SGHVS and CDR2 FQNEAQ. The CDR3, as DNA: TGTGCCAGCAGCTTCCCCAGTGGGGACAGTCACTTCGGCGGGGCCCAGTACTTC. Translating gives CASSFPSGDSHFGGAQYF.

This clonotype was observed a few times. The chain has TRBV11-2 and TRBJ2-7, with 9 bases that match TRBD1. Losses at the gene ends were 5 bases for V and 6 bases for J; bases not matched to a gene: 11. The CDR3 spans 15 residues. Germline CDR1 and CDR2: SGHAT and FQNNGV. DNA for the CDR3: TGTGCCAGCAGCCTTGGACAGGGGCAGGGACGCGAGCAGTACGTC. Residues: CASSLGQGQGREQYV.

The V call is TRBV3-1, the J call TRBJ1-5; possibly TRBD1 for D (5 bases). Germline values: CDR1 LGHDT, CDR2 YNNKEL (reference sequence). The CDR3 length is 14 residues. Trimming cost V 8 bases and J 5 bases, with 16 bases left between them. The CDR3 nucleotides read TGTGCCAGCGGCACAGAGGCGGGGGATCAGCCCCAGCATTTT. Its protein product is CASGTEAGDQPQHF.